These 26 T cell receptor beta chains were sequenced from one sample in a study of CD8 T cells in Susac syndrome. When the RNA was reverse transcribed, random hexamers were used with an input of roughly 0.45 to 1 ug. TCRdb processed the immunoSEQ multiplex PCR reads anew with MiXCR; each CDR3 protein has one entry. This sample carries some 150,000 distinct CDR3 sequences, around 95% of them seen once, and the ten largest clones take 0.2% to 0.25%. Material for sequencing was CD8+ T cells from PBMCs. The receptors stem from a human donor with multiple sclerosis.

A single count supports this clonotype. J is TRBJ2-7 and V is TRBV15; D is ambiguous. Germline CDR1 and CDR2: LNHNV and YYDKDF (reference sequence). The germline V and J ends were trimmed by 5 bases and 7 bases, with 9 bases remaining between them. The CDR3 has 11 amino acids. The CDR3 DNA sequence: TGTGCCACCAGCCTCGGTTCTGAGCAGTACTTC. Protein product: CATSLGSEQYF.

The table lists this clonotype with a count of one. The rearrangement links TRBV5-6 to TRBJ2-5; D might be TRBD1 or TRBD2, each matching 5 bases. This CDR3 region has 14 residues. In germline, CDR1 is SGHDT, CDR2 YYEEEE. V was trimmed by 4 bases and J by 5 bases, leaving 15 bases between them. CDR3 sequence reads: CASSPDGKGETQYF. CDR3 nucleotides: TGTGCCAGCAGCCCGGACGGGAAGGGGGAGACCCAGTACTTC.

The CDR3: CASSYSGTSGDTQYF. DNA of the CDR3: TGTGCCAGCAGTTACTCCGGGACTAGCGGAGATACGCAGTATTTT. The chain is built from TRBV6-5 and TRBJ2-3, with 11 positions matching TRBD2. From germline, CDR1 is MNHEY and CDR2 SVGAGI. V shed 0 bases, J shed 5 bases, and the junction held 1 base outside the gene matches. This CDR3 has 15 residues.

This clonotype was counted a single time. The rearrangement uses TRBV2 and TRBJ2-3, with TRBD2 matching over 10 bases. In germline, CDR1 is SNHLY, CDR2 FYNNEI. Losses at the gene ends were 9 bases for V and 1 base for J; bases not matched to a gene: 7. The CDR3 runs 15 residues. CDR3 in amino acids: CASPLAGDGTDTQYF. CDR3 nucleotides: TGTGCCAGTCCGCTAGCGGGGGACGGCACAGATACGCAGTATTTT.

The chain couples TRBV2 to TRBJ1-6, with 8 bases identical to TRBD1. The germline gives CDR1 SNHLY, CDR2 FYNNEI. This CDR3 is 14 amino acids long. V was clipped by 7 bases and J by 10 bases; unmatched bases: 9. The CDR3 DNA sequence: TGTGCCAGCAAACATGGACAGGGTCCCTCACCCCTCCACTTT. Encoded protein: CASKHGQGPSPLHF.

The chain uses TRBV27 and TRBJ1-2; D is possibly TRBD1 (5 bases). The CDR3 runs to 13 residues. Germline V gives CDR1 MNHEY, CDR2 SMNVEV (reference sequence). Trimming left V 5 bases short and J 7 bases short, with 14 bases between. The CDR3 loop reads CASSPGGVVGYTF. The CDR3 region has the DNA TGTGCCAGCAGTCCCGGAGGGGTTGTTGGCTACACCTTC.

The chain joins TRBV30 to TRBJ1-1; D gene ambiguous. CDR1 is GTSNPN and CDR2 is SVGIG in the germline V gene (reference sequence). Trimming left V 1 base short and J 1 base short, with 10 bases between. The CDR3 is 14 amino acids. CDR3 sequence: CAWSAPGRNTEAFF. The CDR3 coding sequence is TGTGCCTGGAGTGCCCCCGGGCGGAACACTGAAGCTTTCTTT.

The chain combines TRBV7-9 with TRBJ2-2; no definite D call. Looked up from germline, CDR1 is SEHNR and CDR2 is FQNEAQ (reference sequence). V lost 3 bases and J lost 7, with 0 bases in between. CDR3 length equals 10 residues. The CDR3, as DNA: TGTGCCAGCAGCTTCGGGGAGCTGTTTTTT. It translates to CASSFGELFF. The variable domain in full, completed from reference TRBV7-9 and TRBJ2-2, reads DTGVSQNPRHKITKRGQNVTFRCDPISEHNRLYWYRQTLGQGPEFLTYFQNEAQLEKSRLLSDRFSAERPKGSFSTLEIQRTEQGDSAMYLCASSFGELFFGEGSRLTVL.

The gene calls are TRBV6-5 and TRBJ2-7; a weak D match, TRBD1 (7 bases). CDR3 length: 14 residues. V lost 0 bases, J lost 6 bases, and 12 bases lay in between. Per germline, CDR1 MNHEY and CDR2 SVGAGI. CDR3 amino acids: CASSYSRQGGEQYF. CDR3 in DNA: TGTGCCAGCAGTTACTCCCGACAGGGAGGCGAGCAGTACTTC.

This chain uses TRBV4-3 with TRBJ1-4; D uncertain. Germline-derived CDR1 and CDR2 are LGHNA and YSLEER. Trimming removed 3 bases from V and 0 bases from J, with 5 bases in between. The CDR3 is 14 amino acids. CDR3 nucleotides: TGCGCCAGCAGCCACACATCAACTAATGAAAAACTGTTTTTT. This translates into CASSHTSTNEKLFF.

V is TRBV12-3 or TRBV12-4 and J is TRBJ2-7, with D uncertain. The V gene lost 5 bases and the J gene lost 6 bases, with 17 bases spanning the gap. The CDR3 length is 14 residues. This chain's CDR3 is CASSPSPAPGEQYF. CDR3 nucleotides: TGTGCCAGCAGTCCATCACCCGCACCAGGCGAGCAGTACTTC.

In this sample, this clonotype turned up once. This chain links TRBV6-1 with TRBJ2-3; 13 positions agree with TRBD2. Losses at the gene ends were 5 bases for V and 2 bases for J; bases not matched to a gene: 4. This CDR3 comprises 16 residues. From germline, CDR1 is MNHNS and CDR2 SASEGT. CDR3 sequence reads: CASSPGLAGVTDTQYF. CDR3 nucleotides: TGTGCCAGCAGTCCCGGACTAGCGGGAGTCACAGATACGCAGTATTTT.

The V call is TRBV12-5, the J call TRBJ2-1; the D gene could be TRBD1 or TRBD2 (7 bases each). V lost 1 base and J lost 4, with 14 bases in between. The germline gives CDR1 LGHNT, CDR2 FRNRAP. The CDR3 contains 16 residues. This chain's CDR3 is CASGLGSGGGYNEQFF. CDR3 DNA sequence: TGTGCTAGTGGTTTGGGCTCAGGGGGGGGATACAATGAGCAGTTCTTC. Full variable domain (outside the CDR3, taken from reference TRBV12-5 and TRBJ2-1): DARVTQTPRHKVTEMGQEVTMRCQPILGHNTVFWYRQTMMQGLELLAYFRNRAPLDDSGMPKDRFSAEMPDATLATLKIQPSEPRDSAVYFCASGLGSGGGYNEQFFGPGTRLTVL.

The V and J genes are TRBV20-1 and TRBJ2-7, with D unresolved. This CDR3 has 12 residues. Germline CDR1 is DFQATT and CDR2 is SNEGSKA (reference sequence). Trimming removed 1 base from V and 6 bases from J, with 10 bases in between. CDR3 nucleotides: TGCAGTGCTAGAGTTGATGTGTTCGAGCAGTACTTC. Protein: CSARVDVFEQYF.

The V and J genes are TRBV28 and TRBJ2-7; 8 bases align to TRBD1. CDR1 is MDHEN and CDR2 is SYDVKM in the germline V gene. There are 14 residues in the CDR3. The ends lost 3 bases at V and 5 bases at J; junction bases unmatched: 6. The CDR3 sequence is CASSFSRGLDEQYF. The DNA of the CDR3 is TGTGCCAGCAGTTTCAGCAGGGGGCTGGACGAGCAGTACTTC.

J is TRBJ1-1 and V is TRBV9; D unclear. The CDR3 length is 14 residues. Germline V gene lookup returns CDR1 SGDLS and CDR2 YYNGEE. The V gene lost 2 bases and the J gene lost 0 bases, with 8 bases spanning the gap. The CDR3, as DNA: TGTGCCAGCAGCGTGGCGGTCATGAACACTGAAGCTTTCTTT. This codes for CASSVAVMNTEAFF.

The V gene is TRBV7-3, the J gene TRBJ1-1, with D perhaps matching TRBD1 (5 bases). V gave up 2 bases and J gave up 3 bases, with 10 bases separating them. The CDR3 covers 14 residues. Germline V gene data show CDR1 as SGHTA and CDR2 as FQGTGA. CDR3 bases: TGTGCCAGCAGCTTAGCAGCGGGGGACACTGAAGCTTTCTTT. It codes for CASSLAAGDTEAFF.

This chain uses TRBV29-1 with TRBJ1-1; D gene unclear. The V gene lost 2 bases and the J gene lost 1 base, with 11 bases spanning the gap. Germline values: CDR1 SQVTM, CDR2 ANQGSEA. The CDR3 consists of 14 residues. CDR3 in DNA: TGCAGCGTTGAAATCCGTCTAAGGAACACTGAAGCTTTCTTT. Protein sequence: CSVEIRLRNTEAFF.

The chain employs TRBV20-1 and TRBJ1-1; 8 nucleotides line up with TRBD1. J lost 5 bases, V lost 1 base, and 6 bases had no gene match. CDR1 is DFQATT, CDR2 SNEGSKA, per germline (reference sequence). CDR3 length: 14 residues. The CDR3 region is CSARVRGRETEAFF. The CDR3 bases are TGCAGTGCTAGAGTCAGGGGGCGAGAAACTGAAGCTTTCTTT.

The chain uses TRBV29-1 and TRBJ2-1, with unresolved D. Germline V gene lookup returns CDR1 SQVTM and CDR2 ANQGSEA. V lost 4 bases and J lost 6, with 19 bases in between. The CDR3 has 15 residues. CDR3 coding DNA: TGCAGCGTTGCCGGCGGCTCCCTCAAAGGCAATGAGCAGTTCTTC. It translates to CSVAGGSLKGNEQFF.

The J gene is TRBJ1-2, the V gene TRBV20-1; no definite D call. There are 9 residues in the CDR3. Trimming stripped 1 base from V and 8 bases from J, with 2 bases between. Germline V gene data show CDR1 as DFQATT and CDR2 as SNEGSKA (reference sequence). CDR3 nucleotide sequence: TGCAGTGCTAGAGCGGGCTACACCTTC. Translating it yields CSARAGYTF.

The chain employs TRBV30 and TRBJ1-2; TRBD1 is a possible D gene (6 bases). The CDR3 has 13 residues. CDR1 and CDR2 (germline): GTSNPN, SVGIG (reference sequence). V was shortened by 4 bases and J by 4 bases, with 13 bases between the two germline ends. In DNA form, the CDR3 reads TGTGCCTGGACCGGCGGGGGCGTCTATGGCTACACCTTC. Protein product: CAWTGGGVYGYTF.

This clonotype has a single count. The CDR3 loop reads CSAGQVWDEQFF. The CDR3 coding sequence is TGCAGCGCGGGACAGGTCTGGGATGAGCAGTTCTTC. This rearrangement joins TRBV29-1 to TRBJ2-1; 8 nucleotides line up with TRBD1. CDR1 and CDR2 (germline): SQVTM, ANQGSEA. The ends lost 7 bases at V and 8 bases at J; junction bases unmatched: 7. The CDR3 spans 12 residues.

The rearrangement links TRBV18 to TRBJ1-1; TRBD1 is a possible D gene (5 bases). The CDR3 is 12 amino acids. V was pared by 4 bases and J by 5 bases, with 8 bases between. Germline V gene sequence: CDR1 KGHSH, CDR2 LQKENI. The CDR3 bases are TGTGCCAGCTCACAGACAGATACTGAAGCTTTCTTT. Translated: CASSQTDTEAFF.

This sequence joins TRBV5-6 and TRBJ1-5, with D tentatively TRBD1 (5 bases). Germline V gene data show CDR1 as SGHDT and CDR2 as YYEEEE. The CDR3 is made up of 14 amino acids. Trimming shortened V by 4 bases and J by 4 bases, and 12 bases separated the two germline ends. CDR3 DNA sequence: TGTGCCAGCAGCCCATGGAGGGGAAATCAGCCCCAGCATTTT. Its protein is CASSPWRGNQPQHF.

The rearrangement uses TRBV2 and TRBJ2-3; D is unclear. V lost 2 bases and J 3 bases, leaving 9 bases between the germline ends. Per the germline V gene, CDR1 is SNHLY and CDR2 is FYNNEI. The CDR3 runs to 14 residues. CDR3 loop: CASSEIGRTDTQYF. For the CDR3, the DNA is TGTGCCAGCAGTGAAATAGGGCGTACAGATACGCAGTATTTT. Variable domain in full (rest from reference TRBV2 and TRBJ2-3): EPEVTQTPSHQVTQMGQEVILRCVPISNHLYFYWYRQILGQKVEFLVSFYNNEISEKSEIFDDQFSVERPDGSNFTLKIRSTKLEDSAMYFCASSEIGRTDTQYFGPGTRLTVL.